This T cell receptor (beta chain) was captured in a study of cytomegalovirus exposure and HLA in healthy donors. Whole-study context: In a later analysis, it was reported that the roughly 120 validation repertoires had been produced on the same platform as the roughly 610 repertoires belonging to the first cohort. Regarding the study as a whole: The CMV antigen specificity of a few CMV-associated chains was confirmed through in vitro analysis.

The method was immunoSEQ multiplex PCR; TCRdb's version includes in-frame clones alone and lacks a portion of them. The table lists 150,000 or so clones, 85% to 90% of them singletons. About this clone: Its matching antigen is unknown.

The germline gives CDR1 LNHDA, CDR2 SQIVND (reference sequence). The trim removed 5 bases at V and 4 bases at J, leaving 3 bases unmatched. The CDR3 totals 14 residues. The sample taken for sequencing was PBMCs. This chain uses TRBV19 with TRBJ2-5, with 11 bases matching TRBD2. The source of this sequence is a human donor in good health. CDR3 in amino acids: CASSAGTSGETQYF. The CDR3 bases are TGTGCCAGTAGTGCGGGGACTAGCGGAGAGACCCAGTACTTC. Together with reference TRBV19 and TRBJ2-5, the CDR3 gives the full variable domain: DGGITQSPKYLFRKEGQNVTLSCEQNLNHDAMYWYRQDPGQGLRLIYYSQIVNDFQKGDIAEGYSVSREKKESFPLTVTSAQKNPTAFYLCASSAGTSGETQYFGPGTRLLVL.